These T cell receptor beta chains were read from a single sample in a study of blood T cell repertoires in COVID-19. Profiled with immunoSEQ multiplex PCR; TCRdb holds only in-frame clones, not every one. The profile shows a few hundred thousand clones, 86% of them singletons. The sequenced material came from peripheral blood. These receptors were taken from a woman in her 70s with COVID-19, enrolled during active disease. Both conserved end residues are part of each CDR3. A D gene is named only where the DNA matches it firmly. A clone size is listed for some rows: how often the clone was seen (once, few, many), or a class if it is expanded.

cdr3_aa: CASSFSGGPDTQYF; cdr3_nt: TGTGCCAGTAGTTTTAGCGGGGGGCCGGATACGCAGTATTTT; j_call: TRBJ2-3; clone_size: NA; v_call: TRBV19; d_call: TRBD2
cdr3_aa: CASGTWDRVSPLHF; cdr3_nt: TGTGCCAGCGGCACCTGGGACAGGGTTTCACCCCTCCACTTT; j_call: TRBJ1-6; clone_size: NA; v_call: TRBV28; d_call: TRBD1
cdr3_aa: CSVEQGQGGTDTQYF; cdr3_nt: TGCAGCGTTGAACAGGGACAGGGTGGCACAGATACGCAGTATTTT; j_call: TRBJ2-3; clone_size: NA; v_call: TRBV29-1; d_call: TRBD1
cdr3_aa: CSARQGSEQYF; cdr3_nt: TGCAGCGCACGACAGGGTAGCGAGCAGTACTTC; j_call: TRBJ2-7; clone_size: NA; v_call: TRBV29-1; d_call: TRBD1
cdr3_aa: CASSNTGGGYNEQFF; cdr3_nt: TGTGCCAGTAGTAATACAGGGGGCGGGTACAATGAGCAGTTCTTC; j_call: TRBJ2-1; clone_size: NA; v_call: TRBV19; d_call: TRBD1
cdr3_aa: CASSLPRGEPLHF; cdr3_nt: TGTGCCAGCAGCTTACCAAGGGGCGAACCCCTCCACTTT; j_call: TRBJ1-6; clone_size: NA; v_call: TRBV7-2; d_call: NA
cdr3_aa: CASSPTGAGNTIYF; cdr3_nt: TGTGCCAGCAGCCCTACAGGAGCTGGAAACACCATATATTTT; j_call: TRBJ1-3; clone_size: NA; v_call: TRBV7-2; d_call: NA
cdr3_aa: CALRRDSYGYTF; cdr3_nt: TGTGCCTTACGGCGGGACTCCTATGGCTACACCTTC; j_call: TRBJ1-2; clone_size: NA; v_call: TRBV19; d_call: NA
cdr3_aa: CASSSWGQGAVGYTF; cdr3_nt: TGTGCCAGCAGCAGCTGGGGACAGGGGGCGGTTGGCTACACCTTC; j_call: TRBJ1-2; clone_size: few; v_call: TRBV7-8; d_call: TRBD1
cdr3_aa: CASSLVSGQETQYF; cdr3_nt: TGCGCCAGCAGCTTGGTCAGCGGTCAAGAGACCCAGTACTTC; j_call: TRBJ2-5; clone_size: NA; v_call: TRBV5-1; d_call: NA
cdr3_aa: CASSELGRENGYTF; cdr3_nt: TGTGCCAGCAGTGAATTGGGCAGGGAAAATGGCTACACCTTC; j_call: TRBJ1-2; clone_size: NA; v_call: TRBV2; d_call: NA
cdr3_aa: CASSRGQGVNEQYF; cdr3_nt: TGTGCCAGCAGCCGCGGGCAGGGGGTTAACGAGCAGTACTTC; j_call: TRBJ2-7; clone_size: once; v_call: TRBV28; d_call: TRBD1
cdr3_aa: CASSAGRYNEQFF; cdr3_nt: TGTGCCAGCAGCGCGGGACGGTACAATGAGCAGTTCTTC; j_call: TRBJ2-1; clone_size: NA; v_call: TRBV5-6; d_call: NA
cdr3_aa: CASSSTGLGGNTIYF; cdr3_nt: TGTGCCAGCAGCTCGACAGGGTTGGGAGGAAACACCATATATTTT; j_call: TRBJ1-3; clone_size: NA; v_call: TRBV28; d_call: TRBD1
cdr3_aa: CSGRDRNTEAFF; cdr3_nt: TGCAGCGGCCGGGACAGAAACACTGAAGCTTTCTTT; j_call: TRBJ1-1; clone_size: NA; v_call: TRBV29-1; d_call: TRBD1
cdr3_aa: CASREEQGNYGYTF; cdr3_nt: TGTGCCAGCAGGGAAGAACAGGGTAACTATGGCTACACCTTC; j_call: TRBJ1-2; clone_size: NA; v_call: TRBV2; d_call: NA
cdr3_aa: CATSDRTAFDSYTF; cdr3_nt: TGTGCCACCAGTGACCGGACAGCCTTCGACAGCTACACCTTC; j_call: TRBJ1-2; clone_size: NA; v_call: TRBV24-1; d_call: NA
cdr3_aa: CASSSTGQGGTF; cdr3_nt: TGTGCCAGCAGCTCCACCGGACAGGGGGGCACCTTC; j_call: TRBJ1-2; clone_size: NA; v_call: TRBV7-9; d_call: TRBD1
cdr3_aa: CATSEQRGGGETQYF; cdr3_nt: TGTGCCACCAGTGAACAGCGGGGGGGCGGAGAGACCCAGTACTTC; j_call: TRBJ2-5; clone_size: few; v_call: TRBV24-1; d_call: TRBD2
cdr3_aa: CASSLGRGTEAFF; cdr3_nt: TGTGCCAGCAGCTTAGGAAGGGGCACTGAAGCTTTCTTT; j_call: TRBJ1-1; clone_size: NA; v_call: TRBV11-3; d_call: NA
cdr3_aa: CASSPLDVDTEAFF; cdr3_nt: TGTGCCAGCAGCCCTCTAGACGTAGACACTGAAGCTTTCTTT; j_call: TRBJ1-1; clone_size: NA; v_call: TRBV14; d_call: NA
cdr3_aa: CASSDSRQGAGGYTF; cdr3_nt: TGTGCCAGCAGTGACTCGAGACAGGGGGCTGGTGGCTACACCTTC; j_call: TRBJ1-2; clone_size: once; v_call: TRBV6-4; d_call: TRBD1